One sample yielded the 16 T cell receptor beta chains listed below, sequenced in a study of blood T cell repertoires in COVID-19. Here immunoSEQ multiplex PCR was the method, and the copy in TCRdb shows in-frame clones only, minus some. The table has about 120,000 clones, more than 75% seen once. Sequencing was carried out using peripheral blood. The source is a woman aged 70-85 years with acute or convalescent COVID-19.

The CDR3 region is CASGQGSYNEQFF. Written as DNA, the CDR3 is TGTGCCAGCGGGCAGGGATCCTACAATGAGCAGTTCTTC. V usage is TRBV19 and J usage is TRBJ2-7, with D possibly matching TRBD1 (5 bases). The J call may be incorrect, as the DNA end agrees better with TRBJ2-1. The CDR3 runs 13 residues. Looked up from germline, CDR1 is LNHDA and CDR2 is SQIVND (reference sequence).

The chain links TRBV28 to TRBJ1-5; TRBD1 might be the D (6 bases). CDR1 and CDR2 from the germline V gene are MDHEN and SYDVKM. This CDR3 spans 13 amino acids. Trimming removed 7 bases at V and 3 bases at J, with 10 bases between. The chain's CDR3 is CASKGEPNQPQHF. Written as DNA, the CDR3 is TGTGCCAGCAAGGGGGAGCCCAATCAGCCCCAGCATTTT.

This chain joins TRBV6-5 and TRBJ1-2; 8 nucleotides agree with TRBD1. The CDR3 is 14 residues long. V shed 6 bases, J shed 9 bases, and the junction held 12 bases outside the gene matches. The germline V gene has CDR1 MNHEY and CDR2 SVGAGI. CDR3 DNA: TGTGCCAGCAGGGCCCCGGGACAGGTAGCGCGCTACACCTTC. It specifies CASRAPGQVARYTF.

This sequence joins TRBV11-3 and TRBJ1-1, with D unclear. The CDR3 has 14 residues. V lost 2 bases to trimming and J lost 4 bases, with 11 bases between them. From germline, CDR1 is SGHNT and CDR2 YENEEA. This CDR3 reads CASSLSVQSTEAFF. The CDR3 DNA sequence: TGTGCCAGCAGCTTATCCGTCCAGTCCACTGAAGCTTTCTTT. The variable domain in full, with the rest retrieved from reference TRBV11-3 and TRBJ1-1, is EAGVVQSPRYKIIEKKQPVAFWCNPISGHNTLYWYLQNLGQGPELLIRYENEEAVDDSQLPKDRFSAERLKGVDSTLKIQPAELGDSAVYLCASSLSVQSTEAFFGQGTRLTVV.

This chain links TRBV5-1 with TRBJ1-1; 7 nucleotides line up with TRBD1. Germline V gene sequence: CDR1 SGHRS, CDR2 YFSETQ. Trimming cost V 5 bases and J 1 base; bases outside gene matches: 5. This CDR3 has 14 amino acids. The CDR3 region is CASSPQGGNTEAFF. DNA of the CDR3: TGCGCCAGCAGTCCCCAGGGGGGGAACACTGAAGCTTTCTTT.

The V and J genes are TRBV9 and TRBJ2-6, with 9 bases fitting TRBD1. The germline CDR1 and CDR2 sequences are SGDLS and YYNGEE. Losses at the gene ends were 4 bases for V and 0 bases for J; bases not matched to a gene: 11. The CDR3 is made up of 19 amino acids. The CDR3 DNA sequence: TGTGCCAGCAGCCCTCGGACAGGGGATCCGTTCTCTGGGGCCAACGTCCTGACTTTC. It encodes CASSPRTGDPFSGANVLTF.

The chain uses TRBV5-1 and TRBJ2-3, with D possibly matching TRBD2 (6 bases). The CDR3 length is 15 residues. V dropped 5 bases and J dropped 0 bases, with 13 bases sitting between them. The germline CDR1 and CDR2 sequences are SGHRS and YFSETQ. In DNA form, the CDR3 reads TGCGCCAGCAGTGGAGGGCTCTCTAGCACAGATACGCAGTATTTT. Its translation is CASSGGLSSTDTQYF.

The rearrangement joins TRBV5-1 to TRBJ2-3; D perhaps matches TRBD2 (5 bases). Germline assignment: CDR1 SGHRS and CDR2 YFSETQ. Deletions cut 0 bases from V and 2 bases from J, with 13 bases between. CDR3 size: 16 residues. The CDR3 spells CASSLGGSGDTDTQYF. The CDR3, as DNA: TGCGCCAGCAGCTTGGGAGGGAGTGGGGACACAGATACGCAGTATTTT.

This rearrangement joins TRBV6-5 to TRBJ1-2; D unclear. Germline lookup yields CDR1 MNHEY and CDR2 SVGAGI. The CDR3 length is 15 residues. Trimming pared 0 bases from V and 4 bases from J, leaving 12 bases between. DNA for the CDR3: TGTGCCAGCAGTTACTCGGAGGAGACCCGCTATGGCTACACCTTC. It encodes CASSYSEETRYGYTF.

This clone was seen a few times. The chain couples TRBV18 to TRBJ1-1; 10 bases align to TRBD1. Germline V gives CDR1 KGHSH, CDR2 LQKENI. The CDR3 loop spans 16 amino acids. Losses at the gene ends were 1 base for V and 2 bases for J; bases not matched to a gene: 4. Written as DNA, the CDR3 is TGTGCCAGCTCACCACAGACAGGGGGCCCCAACACTGAAGCTTTCTTT. This codes for CASSPQTGGPNTEAFF.

The chain is built from TRBV28 and TRBJ1-3; D gene unclear. This CDR3 comprises 12 residues. The V end was cut by 5 bases, the J end by 1 base, with 3 bases between. The germline gives CDR1 MDHEN, CDR2 SYDVKM. The CDR3 DNA follows: TGTGCCAGCAGTACTTCTGGAAACACCATATATTTT. Translated, it gives CASSTSGNTIYF.

This sequence joins TRBV4-1 and TRBJ2-7, with 11 bases lining up with TRBD2. Losses at the gene ends were 1 base for V and 1 base for J; bases not matched to a gene: 3. The CDR3 spans 16 residues. The V gene's germline CDR1 is MGHRA and CDR2 YSYEKL. The CDR3 reads CASSQVSGGGSYEQYF. The CDR3 DNA reads TGCGCCAGCAGCCAAGTTAGCGGGGGGGGATCCTACGAGCAGTACTTC.

The chain recombines TRBV27 with TRBJ2-3; TRBD1 agrees at 8 bases. The J segment lost 2 bases and the V segment lost 5 bases, leaving 9 bases of the junction unmatched. The CDR3 spans 16 residues. The germline V gene encodes CDR1 MNHEY and CDR2 SMNVEV (reference sequence). The chain's CDR3 is CASSPQGQVVTDTQYF. The DNA for the CDR3 is TGTGCCAGCAGTCCGCAGGGACAGGTTGTCACAGATACGCAGTATTTT.

The rearrangement joins TRBV6-6 to TRBJ1-2; 8 bases are a match to TRBD1. CDR1 and CDR2 from the germline V gene are MNHNY and SVGAGI (reference sequence). Trimming took 2 bases from V and 3 from J; bases not matched to a gene: 5. The CDR3 totals 15 residues. As DNA, the CDR3 is TGTGCCAGCAGTTACACACTACAGGGGGACTATGGCTACACCTTC. Encoded protein: CASSYTLQGDYGYTF.

The gene calls are TRBV30 and TRBJ1-6; 11 bases are shared with TRBD1. V shed 1 base, J shed 12 bases, and the junction held 2 bases outside the gene matches. The CDR3 extends over 13 amino acids. Germline V lookup: CDR1 GTSNPN, CDR2 SVGIG (reference sequence). CDR3 DNA: TGTGCCTGGAGTGCCGGGACAGGGGGACCCCTCCACTTT. Translated, it gives CAWSAGTGGPLHF. The variable domain in full, completed from reference TRBV30 and TRBJ1-6, reads SQTIHQWPATLVQPVGSPLSLECTVEGTSNPNLYWYRQAAGRGLQLLFYSVGIGQISSEVPQNLSASRPQDRQFILSSKKLLLSDSGFYLCAWSAGTGGPLHFGNGTRLTVT.

Remarks on this clone: Other DNA sequences in the sample encode the same CDR3. This chain uses TRBV9 with TRBJ2-2; TRBD1 matches at 8 bases. In germline, CDR1 is SGDLS, CDR2 YYNGEE. The CDR3 loop spans 14 amino acids. After removal of 4 bases from V and 6 bases from J, the junction contained 5 bases not matched to a gene. CDR3 in DNA: TGTGCCAGCAGCCTAACAGGGGGAGCCGGGGAGCTGTTTTTT. It is translated as CASSLTGGAGELFF.